This T cell receptor (beta chain) was profiled in a study of blood T cell repertoires in COVID-19. Study information: The United States, Italy and Spain supplied acute and convalescent COVID-19 samples. Nucleic acid was either cDNA or gDNA, and it came from T cells, B-cell-depleted T cells, or PBMCs.

Germline assignment: CDR1 LNHDA and CDR2 SQIVND (reference sequence). This CDR3 spans 15 amino acids. V gave up 8 bases and J gave up 3 bases; unmatched junction bases: 9. Authors' data handling: The assay estimated nucleated cells by amplifying reference gene primers. Assay used: immunoSEQ multiplex PCR; TCRdb lists only in-frame clones, some missing. The V and J calls and clone size were taken over from that table, and D and trimming were inferred from the DNA. This table has about 210,000 clones, more than 70% appearing once. This clone was detected only a few times. Specimen: peripheral blood. The chain combines TRBV19 with TRBJ1-4; 7 bases are a match to TRBD1. The clonotype comes from a middle-aged man with active or convalescent COVID-19. In nucleotides, the CDR3 is TGTGCCAGTGACGAGGGGGCTGCGGCTAATGAAAAACTGTTTTTT. This encodes CASDEGAAANEKLFF.